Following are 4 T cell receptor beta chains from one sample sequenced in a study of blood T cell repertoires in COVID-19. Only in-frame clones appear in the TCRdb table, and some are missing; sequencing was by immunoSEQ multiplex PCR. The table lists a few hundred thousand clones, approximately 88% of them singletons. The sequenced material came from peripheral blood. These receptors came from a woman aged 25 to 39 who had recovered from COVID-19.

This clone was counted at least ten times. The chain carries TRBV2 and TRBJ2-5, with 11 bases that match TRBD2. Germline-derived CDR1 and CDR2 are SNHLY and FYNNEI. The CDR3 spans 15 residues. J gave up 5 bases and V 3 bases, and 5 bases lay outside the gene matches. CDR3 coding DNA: TGTGCCAGCAGTGATTTGGGGACTAGCGGCGAGACCCAGTACTTC. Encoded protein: CASSDLGTSGETQYF.

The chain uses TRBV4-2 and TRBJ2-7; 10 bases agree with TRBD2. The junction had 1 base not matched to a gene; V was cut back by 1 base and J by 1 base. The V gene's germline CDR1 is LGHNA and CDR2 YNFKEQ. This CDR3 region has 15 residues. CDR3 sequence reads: CASSQGAGGSYEQYF. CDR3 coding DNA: TGTGCCAGCAGCCAAGGAGCGGGGGGGTCCTACGAGCAGTACTTC.

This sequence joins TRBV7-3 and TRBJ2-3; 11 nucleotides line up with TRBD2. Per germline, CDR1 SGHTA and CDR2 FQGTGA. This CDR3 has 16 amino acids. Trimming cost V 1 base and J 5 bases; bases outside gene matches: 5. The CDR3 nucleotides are TGTGCCAGCAGCTTAAGTAGCGGGGGGGCGTTAGATACGCAGTATTTT. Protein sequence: CASSLSSGGALDTQYF.

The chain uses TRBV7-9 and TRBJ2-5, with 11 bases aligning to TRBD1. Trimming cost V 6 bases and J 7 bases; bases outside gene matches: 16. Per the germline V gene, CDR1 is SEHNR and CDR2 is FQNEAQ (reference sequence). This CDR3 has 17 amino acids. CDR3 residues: CASSSLARTGGEGTQYF. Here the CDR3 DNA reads TGTGCCAGCAGTTCCTTAGCTAGGACAGGGGGCGAAGGGACCCAGTACTTC.